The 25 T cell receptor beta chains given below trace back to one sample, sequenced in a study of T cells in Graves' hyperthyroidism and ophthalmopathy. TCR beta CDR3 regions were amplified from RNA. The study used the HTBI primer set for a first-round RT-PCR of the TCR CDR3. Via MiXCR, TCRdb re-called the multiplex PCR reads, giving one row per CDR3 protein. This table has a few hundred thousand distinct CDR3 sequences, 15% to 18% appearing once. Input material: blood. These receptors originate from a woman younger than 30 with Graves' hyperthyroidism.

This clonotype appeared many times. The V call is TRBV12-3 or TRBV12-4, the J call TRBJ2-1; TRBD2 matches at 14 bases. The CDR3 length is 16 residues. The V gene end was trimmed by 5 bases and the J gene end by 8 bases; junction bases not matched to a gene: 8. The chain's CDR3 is CASSPPRLAGGDEQFF. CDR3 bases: TGTGCCAGCAGTCCCCCGCGACTAGCGGGGGGGGATGAGCAGTTCTTC.

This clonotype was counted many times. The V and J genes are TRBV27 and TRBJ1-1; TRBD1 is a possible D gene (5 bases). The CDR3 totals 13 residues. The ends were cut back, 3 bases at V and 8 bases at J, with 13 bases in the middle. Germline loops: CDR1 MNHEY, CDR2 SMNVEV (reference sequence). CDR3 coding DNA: TGTGCCAGCAGTTTCCGGACAAACGGGGAAGCTTTCTTT. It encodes CASSFRTNGEAFF.

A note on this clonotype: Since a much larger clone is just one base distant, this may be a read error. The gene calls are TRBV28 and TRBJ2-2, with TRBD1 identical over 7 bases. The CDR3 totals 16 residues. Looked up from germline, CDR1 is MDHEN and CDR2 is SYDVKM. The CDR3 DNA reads TGTGCCAGCAGTTTAGGGGACAGATCGAACACCGGGGAGCTGCTTTTT. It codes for CASSLGDRSNTGELLF.

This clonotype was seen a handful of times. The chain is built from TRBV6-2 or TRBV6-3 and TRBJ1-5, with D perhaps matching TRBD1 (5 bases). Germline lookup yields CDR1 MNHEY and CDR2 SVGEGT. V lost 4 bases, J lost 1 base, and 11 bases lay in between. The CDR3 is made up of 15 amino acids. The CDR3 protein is CASSFGTASNQPQHF. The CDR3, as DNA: TGTGCCAGCAGTTTCGGGACGGCCAGCAATCAGCCCCAGCATTTT.

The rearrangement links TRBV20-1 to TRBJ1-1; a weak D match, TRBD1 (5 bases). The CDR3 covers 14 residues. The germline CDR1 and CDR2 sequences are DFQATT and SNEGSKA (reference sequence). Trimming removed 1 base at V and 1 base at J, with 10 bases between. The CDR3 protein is CSARGQFSNTEAFF. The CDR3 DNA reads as TGCAGTGCTAGAGGACAGTTTTCGAACACTGAAGCTTTCTTT.

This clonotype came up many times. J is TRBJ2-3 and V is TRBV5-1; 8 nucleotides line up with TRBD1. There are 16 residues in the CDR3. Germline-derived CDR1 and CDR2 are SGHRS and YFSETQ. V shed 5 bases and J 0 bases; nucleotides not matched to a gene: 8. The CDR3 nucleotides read TGCGCCAGCAGAGCAGGGGGCTCGACTAGCACAGATACGCAGTATTTT. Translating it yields CASRAGGSTSTDTQYF.

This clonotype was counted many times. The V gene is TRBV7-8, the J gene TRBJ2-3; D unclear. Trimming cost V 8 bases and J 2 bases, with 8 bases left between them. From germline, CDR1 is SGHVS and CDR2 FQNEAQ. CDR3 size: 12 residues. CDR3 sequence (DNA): TGTGCCAGCGGAGTGGTCACAGATACGCAGTATTTT. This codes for CASGVVTDTQYF.

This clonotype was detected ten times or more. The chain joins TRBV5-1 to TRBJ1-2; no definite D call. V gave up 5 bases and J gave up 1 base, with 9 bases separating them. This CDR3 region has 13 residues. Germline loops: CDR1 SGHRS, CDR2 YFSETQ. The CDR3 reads CASRGSVNYGYTF. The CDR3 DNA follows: TGCGCCAGCAGGGGATCGGTTAACTATGGCTACACCTTC.

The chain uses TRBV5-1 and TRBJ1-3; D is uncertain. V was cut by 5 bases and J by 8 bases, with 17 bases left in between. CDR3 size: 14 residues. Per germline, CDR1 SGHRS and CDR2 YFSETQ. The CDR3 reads CASSLLSSGDTIYF. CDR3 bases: TGCGCCAGCAGTCTCCTAAGTTCTGGGGACACCATATATTTT.

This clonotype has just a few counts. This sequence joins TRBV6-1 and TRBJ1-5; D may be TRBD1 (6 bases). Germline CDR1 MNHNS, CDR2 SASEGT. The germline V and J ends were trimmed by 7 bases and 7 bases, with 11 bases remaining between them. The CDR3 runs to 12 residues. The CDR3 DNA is TGTGCCAGCAAAGGGGGTGGCCAGCCCCAGCATTTT. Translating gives CASKGGGQPQHF.

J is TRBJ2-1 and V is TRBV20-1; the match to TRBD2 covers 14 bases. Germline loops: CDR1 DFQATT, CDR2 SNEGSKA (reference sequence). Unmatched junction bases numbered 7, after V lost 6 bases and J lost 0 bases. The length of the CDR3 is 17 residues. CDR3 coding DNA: TGCAGTGCAAGACTAGCGGGGGGGCAAAGCTCCTACAATGAGCAGTTCTTC. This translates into CSARLAGGQSSYNEQFF.

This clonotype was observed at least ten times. CDR3 protein: CASSISGASDEQYF. The CDR3, as DNA: TGTGCCAGTAGTATTTCAGGGGCGAGCGACGAGCAGTACTTC. The rearrangement uses TRBV19 and TRBJ2-7; possible D gene TRBD1, 6 bases. CDR1 LNHDA and CDR2 SQIVND come from the germline V gene (reference sequence). The CDR3 runs to 14 residues. Trimming pared 3 bases from V and 5 bases from J, leaving 14 bases between.

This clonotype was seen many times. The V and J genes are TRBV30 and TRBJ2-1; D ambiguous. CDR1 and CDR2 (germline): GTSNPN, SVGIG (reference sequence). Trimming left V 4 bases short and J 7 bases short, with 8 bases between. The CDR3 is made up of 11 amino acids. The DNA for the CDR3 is TGTGCCTGGACCGTTGCTAATGAGCAGTTCTTC. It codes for CAWTVANEQFF.

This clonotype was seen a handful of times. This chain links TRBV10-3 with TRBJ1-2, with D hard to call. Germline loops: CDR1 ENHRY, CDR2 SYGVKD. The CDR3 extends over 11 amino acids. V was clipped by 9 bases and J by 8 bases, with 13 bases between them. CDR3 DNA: TGTGCCATAAGCGGGGTAGGAGGCTACACCTTC. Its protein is CAISGVGGYTF.

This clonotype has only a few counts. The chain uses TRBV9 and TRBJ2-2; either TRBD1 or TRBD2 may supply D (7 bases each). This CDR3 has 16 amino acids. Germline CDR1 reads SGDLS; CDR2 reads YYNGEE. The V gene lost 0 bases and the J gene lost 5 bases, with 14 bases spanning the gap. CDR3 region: CASSVGGGGATGELFF. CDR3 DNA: TGTGCCAGCAGCGTAGGGGGAGGGGGCGCGACCGGGGAGCTGTTTTTT.

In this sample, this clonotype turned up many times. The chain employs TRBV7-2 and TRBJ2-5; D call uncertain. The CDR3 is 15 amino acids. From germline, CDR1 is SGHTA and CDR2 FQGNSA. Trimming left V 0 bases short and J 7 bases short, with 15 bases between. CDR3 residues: CASSLASGVRGTQYF. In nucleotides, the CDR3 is TGTGCCAGCAGCTTAGCGTCTGGGGTACGAGGGACCCAGTACTTC.

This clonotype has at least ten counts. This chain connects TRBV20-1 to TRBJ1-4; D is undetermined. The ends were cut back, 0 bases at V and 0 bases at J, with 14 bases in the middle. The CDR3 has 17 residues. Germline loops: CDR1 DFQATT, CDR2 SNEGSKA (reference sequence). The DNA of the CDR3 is TGCAGTGCTAGAGATCGGGCAGGAGTTGCAACTAATGAAAAACTGTTTTTT. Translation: CSARDRAGVATNEKLFF.

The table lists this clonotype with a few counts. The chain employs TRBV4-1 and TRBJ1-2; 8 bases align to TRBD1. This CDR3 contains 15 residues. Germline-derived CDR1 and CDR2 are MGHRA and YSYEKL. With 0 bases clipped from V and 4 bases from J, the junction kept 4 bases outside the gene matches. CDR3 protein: CASSQDLQGVYGYTF. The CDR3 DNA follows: TGCGCCAGCAGCCAAGATTTACAGGGGGTCTATGGCTACACCTTC.

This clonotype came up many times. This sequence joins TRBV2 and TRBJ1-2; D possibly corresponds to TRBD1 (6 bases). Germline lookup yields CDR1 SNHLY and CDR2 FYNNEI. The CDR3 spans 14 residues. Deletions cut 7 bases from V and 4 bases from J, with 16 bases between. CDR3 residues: CASNMRQALYGYTF. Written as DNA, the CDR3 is TGTGCCAGCAACATGAGACAGGCCCTCTATGGCTACACCTTC.

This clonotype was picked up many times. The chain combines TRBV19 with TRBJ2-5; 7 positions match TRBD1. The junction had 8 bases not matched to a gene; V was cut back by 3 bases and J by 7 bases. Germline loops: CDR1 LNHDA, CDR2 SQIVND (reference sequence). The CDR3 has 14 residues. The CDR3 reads CASSMSGGVVTQYF. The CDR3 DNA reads TGTGCCAGTAGTATGTCAGGGGGTGTAGTGACCCAGTACTTC.

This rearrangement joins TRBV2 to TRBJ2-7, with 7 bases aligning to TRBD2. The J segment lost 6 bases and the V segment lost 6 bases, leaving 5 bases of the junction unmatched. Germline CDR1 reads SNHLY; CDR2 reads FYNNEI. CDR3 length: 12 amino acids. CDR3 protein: CASRRLAIEQYF. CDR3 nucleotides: TGTGCCAGCAGAAGACTAGCTATCGAGCAGTACTTC.

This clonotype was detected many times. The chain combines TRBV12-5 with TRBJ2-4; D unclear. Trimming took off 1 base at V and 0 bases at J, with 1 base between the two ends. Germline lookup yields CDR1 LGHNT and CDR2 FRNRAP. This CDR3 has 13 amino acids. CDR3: CASGLGAKNIQYF. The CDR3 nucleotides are TGTGCTAGTGGTTTGGGAGCCAAAAACATTCAGTACTTC.

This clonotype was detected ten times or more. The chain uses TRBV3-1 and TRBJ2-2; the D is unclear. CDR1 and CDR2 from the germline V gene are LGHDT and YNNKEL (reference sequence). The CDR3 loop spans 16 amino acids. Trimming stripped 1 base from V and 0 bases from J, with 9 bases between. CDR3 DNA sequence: TGTGCCAGCAGCCAAGGCGGCGGAGCGAACACCGGGGAGCTGTTTTTT. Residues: CASSQGGGANTGELFF.

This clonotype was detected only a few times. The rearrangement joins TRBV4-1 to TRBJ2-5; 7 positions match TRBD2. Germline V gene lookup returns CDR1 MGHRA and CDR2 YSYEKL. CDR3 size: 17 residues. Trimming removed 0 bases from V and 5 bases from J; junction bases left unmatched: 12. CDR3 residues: CASSQESRRGKSETQYF. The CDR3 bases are TGCGCCAGCAGCCAAGAATCGCGGCGGGGGAAATCGGAGACCCAGTACTTC.

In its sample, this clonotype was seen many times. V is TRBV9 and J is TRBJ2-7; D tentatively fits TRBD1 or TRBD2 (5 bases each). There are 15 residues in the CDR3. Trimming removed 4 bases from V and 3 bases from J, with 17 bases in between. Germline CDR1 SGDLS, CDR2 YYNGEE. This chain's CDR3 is CASSPRTGTRYEQYF. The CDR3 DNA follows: TGTGCCAGCAGCCCCAGGACCGGGACCCGCTACGAGCAGTACTTC.